Presented here are 30 T cell receptor beta chains from one specimen sequenced in a study of OX40 agonist ivuxolimab in advanced cancers. Assay used: immunoSEQ multiplex PCR; TCRdb lists only in-frame clones, some missing. The top ten hold 6.5% of the sample, which has about 69,000 clones, 85% to 90% seen once. Here the sequenced sample was CD4+ or CD8+ T cells sorted from blood, taken in a trial of the OX40 agonist ivuxolimab. These receptors were taken from an adult with an advanced solid tumor such as melanoma, head and neck, liver or kidney cancer.

The chain is built from TRBV19 and TRBJ1-4, with D possibly matching TRBD1 (5 bases). The germline V and J ends were trimmed by 3 bases and 1 base, with 9 bases remaining between them. This CDR3 comprises 15 residues. Germline V gene data show CDR1 as LNHDA and CDR2 as SQIVND (reference sequence). The CDR3 region is CASSISGLTNEKLFF. The CDR3 nucleotides are TGTGCCAGTAGTATCTCAGGGCTAACTAATGAAAAACTGTTTTTT.

The gene calls are TRBV27 and TRBJ2-2; possibly TRBD2 for D (7 bases). Germline V gene lookup returns CDR1 MNHEY and CDR2 SMNVEV (reference sequence). The CDR3 length is 15 residues. V was cut by 5 bases and J by 4 bases, with 14 bases left in between. The CDR3 region is CASSGRGASTGELFF. CDR3 bases: TGTGCCAGCAGTGGTCGGGGGGCTAGCACCGGGGAGCTGTTTTTT.

The J gene is TRBJ1-2, the V gene TRBV11-2; D is undetermined. Germline values: CDR1 SGHAT, CDR2 FQNNGV. This CDR3 contains 15 residues. The germline V and J ends were trimmed by 6 bases and 1 base, with 15 bases remaining between them. This CDR3 reads CASSGVEFHNYGYTF. CDR3 in DNA: TGTGCCAGCAGTGGGGTTGAATTCCATAACTATGGCTACACCTTC. Supplemented by reference TRBV11-2 and TRBJ1-2, the full variable domain reads EAGVAQSPRYKIIEKRQSVAFWCNPISGHATLYWYQQILGQGPKLLIQFQNNGVVDDSQLPKDRFSAERLKGVDSTLKIQPAKLEDSAVYLCASSGVEFHNYGYTFGSGTRLTVV.

This chain connects TRBV25-1 to TRBJ2-1; 7 bases map to TRBD1. The germline CDR1 and CDR2 sequences are MGHDK and SYGVNS. The ends lost 4 bases at V and 7 bases at J; junction bases unmatched: 13. The CDR3 has 16 amino acids. CDR3 region: CASSGPGQYQTNEQFF. Written as DNA, the CDR3 is TGTGCCAGCAGTGGACCGGGACAGTATCAGACTAATGAGCAGTTCTTC.

The chain couples TRBV6-5 to TRBJ2-6, with no clear D. V was shortened by 4 bases and J by 0 bases, with 4 bases between the two germline ends. The CDR3 contains 14 residues. CDR1 MNHEY and CDR2 SVGAGI come from the germline V gene. The CDR3 spells CASSSNSGANVLTF. The CDR3 bases are TGTGCCAGCAGTTCCAACTCTGGGGCCAACGTCCTGACTTTC.

On this clone: Relative to the germline gene, one junction end is altered; a read error may explain this. The rearrangement uses TRBV7-7 and TRBJ2-5; 10 positions match TRBD2. Germline CDR1 SSHAT, CDR2 FNYEAQ (reference sequence). The CDR3 runs 18 residues. CDR3 in amino acids: CASSLGTSGEEYQETQYF. In DNA form, the CDR3 reads TGTGCTAGCAGCTTAGGAACTAGCGGGGAGGAGTACCAAGAGACCCAGTACTTC.

The chain carries TRBV5-1 and TRBJ1-2; tentatively, D is TRBD1 (6 bases). V was cut by 1 base and J by 3 bases, with 13 bases left in between. CDR3 size: 15 residues. The V gene's germline CDR1 is SGHRS and CDR2 YFSETQ. The CDR3 region has the DNA TGCGCCAGCAGCTTGTTGGGGGCAGGAGACTATGGCTACACCTTC. Protein product: CASSLLGAGDYGYTF.

The chain links TRBV19 to TRBJ1-5; TRBD1 aligns across 7 bases. Germline lookup yields CDR1 LNHDA and CDR2 SQIVND (reference sequence). The CDR3 consists of 15 residues. J was trimmed by 6 bases and V by 5 bases; bases with no gene match: 10. The CDR3 DNA follows: TGTGCCAGTAGTGTTGGCCAGGGGGTGGCTCAGCCCCAGCATTTT. Its protein product is CASSVGQGVAQPQHF.

The chain carries TRBV6-1 and TRBJ2-3; TRBD1 might be the D (5 bases). Germline CDR1 and CDR2: MNHNS and SASEGT. Trimming cost V 4 bases and J 4 bases, with 15 bases left between them. The CDR3 is 15 amino acids. CDR3 residues: CASSATAPTADTQYF. The CDR3 DNA reads TGTGCCAGCAGTGCGACAGCTCCCACGGCAGATACGCAGTATTTT.

This clone was counted a few times. The chain links TRBV19 to TRBJ2-7; TRBD2 might be the D (5 bases). Germline V lookup: CDR1 LNHDA, CDR2 SQIVND (reference sequence). This CDR3 region has 11 residues. Trimming shortened V by 9 bases and J by 3 bases, and 9 bases separated the two germline ends. Here the CDR3 DNA reads TGTGCCAGCCGGGCGGGCTACGAGCAGTACTTC. It codes for CASRAGYEQYF.

The chain employs TRBV4-1 and TRBJ2-7, with D unclear. The CDR3 sequence is 11 residues long. Trimming removed 1 base from V and 5 bases from J, with 3 bases in between. The germline V gene encodes CDR1 MGHRA and CDR2 YSYEKL. The CDR3 DNA sequence: TGCGCCAGCAGCCAAGGGCACGAGCAGTACTTC. This sequence encodes CASSQGHEQYF.

The genes are TRBV13 and TRBJ1-2; 11 positions match TRBD1. The V segment lost 5 bases and the J segment 8 bases; nucleotides outside the gene matches: 7. Germline V CDR1 and CDR2: PRHDT, FYEKMQ (reference sequence). This CDR3 is 14 amino acids long. The CDR3 coding sequence is TGTGCCAGCAGCAACGGACAGGGGGCGTACGGCTACACCTTC. This gives the protein CASSNGQGAYGYTF.

This CDR3 is CASSQYGQYETQYF. The CDR3 DNA reads TGCGCCAGCAGCCAATACGGGCAATATGAGACCCAGTACTTC. This chain links TRBV4-1 with TRBJ2-5; D not certain. The CDR3 covers 14 residues. Germline values: CDR1 MGHRA, CDR2 YSYEKL. The germline V and J ends were trimmed by 2 bases and 5 bases, with 12 bases remaining between them.

The chain joins TRBV5-4 to TRBJ2-1, with 11 bases lining up with TRBD2. Germline V gene lookup returns CDR1 SGHNT and CDR2 YYREEE (reference sequence). The CDR3 is made up of 17 amino acids. The V and J ends lost 0 bases and 8 bases, in that order; junction bases with no gene match: 10. DNA of the CDR3: TGTGCCAGCAGCTTGGCTCCTCTAGCGGGAGGTATGGATGAGCAGTTCTTC. Residues: CASSLAPLAGGMDEQFF.

This clone occurred once. The rearrangement uses TRBV7-2 and TRBJ2-1, with D possibly being TRBD1 or TRBD2 (6 bases each). The V end was cut by 5 bases, the J end by 4 bases, with 18 bases between. This CDR3 has 16 residues. Germline V gives CDR1 SGHTA, CDR2 FQGNSA. For the CDR3, the DNA is TGTGCCAGCAGCCCCGGGGGCCAGCAGGTTTACAATGAGCAGTTCTTC. Its translation: CASSPGGQQVYNEQFF. Full variable domain (outside the CDR3, taken from reference TRBV7-2 and TRBJ2-1): GAGVSQSPSNKVTEKGKDVELRCDPISGHTALYWYRQSLGQGLEFLIYFQGNSAPDKSGLPSDRFSAERTGGSVSTLTIQRTQQEDSAVYLCASSPGGQQVYNEQFFGPGTRLTVL.

The J gene is TRBJ1-1, the V gene TRBV19, with TRBD1 matching over 9 bases. The CDR3 covers 16 residues. The germline gives CDR1 LNHDA, CDR2 SQIVND (reference sequence). V shed 6 bases, J shed 5 bases, and the junction held 13 bases outside the gene matches. The CDR3 sequence: CASSPPMDRGGTEAFF. For the CDR3, the DNA is TGTGCCAGTAGCCCACCCATGGACAGGGGTGGTACTGAAGCTTTCTTT.

CDR3 protein: CASSFSRGGFYGYTF. DNA for the CDR3: TGTGCCAGCAGTTTCTCAAGGGGGGGCTTCTATGGCTACACCTTC. The chain links TRBV27 to TRBJ1-2, with D possibly being TRBD1 (6 bases). The CDR3 spans 15 residues. Germline V gene lookup returns CDR1 MNHEY and CDR2 SMNVEV (reference sequence). Trimming pared 3 bases from V and 4 bases from J, leaving 15 bases between.

The chain has TRBV4-3 and TRBJ2-5; TRBD1 agrees at 8 bases. The J call may be mistaken, given a closer DNA end match to TRBJ2-7. The CDR3 loop spans 16 amino acids. CDR1 is LGHNA and CDR2 is YSLEER in the germline V gene. CDR3 in amino acids: CASSQWQGAAAYEQYF. CDR3 DNA sequence: TGCGCCAGCAGCCAGTGGCAGGGGGCAGCGGCCTACGAGCAGTACTTC.

The V gene is TRBV4-3, the J gene TRBJ2-3; D ambiguous. The CDR3 consists of 15 residues. V dropped 1 base and J dropped 3 bases, with 11 bases sitting between them. Germline CDR1 and CDR2: LGHNA and YSLEER. CDR3: CASSQGRLGTDTQYF. The CDR3 nucleotides are TGCGCCAGCAGCCAAGGGCGATTAGGGACAGATACGCAGTATTTT.

The rearrangement joins TRBV19 to TRBJ2-7, with a weak D call TRBD1 (6 bases). Germline CDR1 reads LNHDA; CDR2 reads SQIVND (reference sequence). This CDR3 has 12 amino acids. V shed 5 bases and J shed 5 bases, with 10 bases lying between them. CDR3 sequence: CASSPGVNEQYF. DNA for the CDR3: TGTGCCAGTAGTCCAGGGGTCAACGAGCAGTACTTC.

V and J are TRBV4-1 and TRBJ2-1, with TRBD2 identical over 9 bases. Trimming removed 0 bases from V and 6 bases from J; junction bases left unmatched: 6. Germline assignment: CDR1 MGHRA and CDR2 YSYEKL. There are 16 residues in the CDR3. The CDR3 region is CASSQDPREGVNEQFF. The CDR3 DNA is TGCGCCAGCAGCCAAGATCCGCGGGAGGGAGTCAATGAGCAGTTCTTC.

V and J are TRBV4-1 and TRBJ2-3; D unclear. The CDR3 length is 14 residues. The V gene's germline CDR1 is MGHRA and CDR2 YSYEKL. Trimming removed 4 bases at V and 1 base at J, with 9 bases between. The CDR3 loop is CASSPLTGTDTQYF. CDR3 DNA: TGCGCCAGCAGCCCCTTGACTGGCACAGATACGCAGTATTTT.

The V call is TRBV7-9, the J call TRBJ2-2, with D perhaps TRBD2 (7 bases). Trimming pared 5 bases from V and 5 bases from J, leaving 21 bases between. The CDR3 contains 17 residues. From germline, CDR1 is SEHNR and CDR2 FQNEAQ (reference sequence). CDR3 sequence reads: CASSDIHAGAITGELFF. The DNA of the CDR3 is TGTGCCAGCAGCGATATTCACGCGGGGGCCATAACCGGGGAGCTGTTTTTT.

This clone was counted once. J is TRBJ1-2 and V is TRBV30; 7 positions match TRBD1. The CDR3 runs to 14 residues. The V gene end was trimmed by 0 bases and the J gene end by 3 bases; junction bases not matched to a gene: 4. The germline V gene encodes CDR1 GTSNPN and CDR2 SVGIG (reference sequence). CDR3 DNA sequence: TGTGCCTGGAGTGTGCCGGGACAGCACTATGGCTACACCTTC. It yields the protein CAWSVPGQHYGYTF.

This sequence joins TRBV14 and TRBJ2-7; D unclear. Deletions cut 0 bases from V and 8 bases from J, with 11 bases between. The CDR3 sequence is 13 residues long. The germline CDR1 and CDR2 sequences are SGHDN and FVKESK. CDR3 DNA: TGTGCCAGCAGCCAAGATAGCCTTTCCCAGCAGTACTTC. This encodes CASSQDSLSQQYF. Combining the CDR3 with reference TRBV14 and TRBJ2-7 gives the whole variable domain EAGVTQFPSHSVIEKGQTVTLRCDPISGHDNLYWYRRVMGKEIKFLLHFVKESKQDESGMPNNRFLAERTGGTYSTLKVQPAELEDSGVYFCASSQDSLSQQYFGPGTRLTVT.

This sequence joins TRBV30 and TRBJ2-1; TRBD2 matches 12 bases. This CDR3 region has 15 residues. The V gene's germline CDR1 is GTSNPN and CDR2 SVGIG (reference sequence). V lost 1 base, J lost 8 bases, and 6 bases stayed unmatched. The CDR3 DNA sequence: TGTGCCTGGAGTGAGGGACTAGCGGGTCCCGATGAGCAGTTCTTC. Its protein product is CAWSEGLAGPDEQFF.

The chain is built from TRBV5-1 and TRBJ2-1; 15 bases map to TRBD2. This CDR3 has 15 residues. V was pared by 4 bases and J by 8 bases, with 4 bases of the junction left unmatched. Germline V gene data show CDR1 as SGHRS and CDR2 as YFSETQ. As DNA, the CDR3 is TGCGCCAGCAGCCCGGGACTAGCGGGAGGCGATGAGCAGTTCTTC. Its protein product is CASSPGLAGGDEQFF.

The chain joins TRBV12-5 to TRBJ1-1, with D perhaps matching TRBD1 (5 bases). Germline V gene lookup returns CDR1 LGHNT and CDR2 FRNRAP. Trimming pared 2 bases from V and 4 bases from J, leaving 14 bases between. This CDR3 spans 15 amino acids. The CDR3 DNA reads TGTGCTAGTGGTTTGCTAGGGGTGATGGGCACTGAAGCTTTCTTT. It codes for CASGLLGVMGTEAFF.

This sequence joins TRBV7-9 and TRBJ2-3, with D perhaps matching TRBD2 (6 bases). The germline V gene has CDR1 SEHNR and CDR2 FQNEAQ (reference sequence). V gave up 5 bases and J gave up 6 bases, with 15 bases separating them. CDR3 length: 14 residues. CDR3 bases: TGTGCCAGCAGCCCCGGAGGAGGGTCCGATACGCAGTATTTT. It encodes CASSPGGGSDTQYF.

The chain has TRBV19 and TRBJ2-1, with 8 bases aligning to TRBD1. The CDR3 has 19 residues. Germline loops: CDR1 LNHDA, CDR2 SQIVND (reference sequence). V lost 4 bases and J lost 5; bases outside the gene matches: 19. The CDR3 DNA reads TGTGCCAGTAGTACCCCGCGACAGGGGCCAAAACCCCCCCACAATGAGCAGTTCTTC. This encodes CASSTPRQGPKPPHNEQFF.